The 25 T cell receptor beta chains reported below all come from one sample, sequenced in a study of OX40 agonist ivuxolimab in advanced cancers. Profiling relied on immunoSEQ multiplex PCR, and the TCRdb table lists in-frame clones only, not all of them. The sample shows 90,000 or so clones, around 91% of them seen only once. Sequenced here: CD4+ or CD8+ T cells sorted from blood, sampled in a trial of the OX40 agonist ivuxolimab. The receptors originated from an adult with an advanced solid tumor such as melanoma, head and neck, liver or kidney cancer.

The chain couples TRBV11-2 to TRBJ2-1; the D gene is possibly TRBD2 (6 bases). The CDR3 sequence is 16 residues long. Germline V gene lookup returns CDR1 SGHAT and CDR2 FQNNGV. V was shortened by 5 bases and J by 3 bases, with 17 bases between the two germline ends. Written as DNA, the CDR3 is TGTGCCAGCAGCAAACTACTAGCATGGGGCTACAATGAGCAGTTCTTC. Encoded protein: CASSKLLAWGYNEQFF.

The rearrangement joins TRBV21-1 to TRBJ2-5; the table's D call, TRBD1, has no DNA check behind it. The DNA matches TRBJ2-7 better at its end, which makes the J call doubtful. TRBV21-1 represents a pseudogene. The CDR3 loop spans 15 amino acids. DNA of the CDR3: TGTGCCAGCAGCACCCCCGGGACAGGGGGCGGCGAGCAGTACTTC. The encoded protein is CASSTPGTGGGEQYF.

The chain carries TRBV28 and TRBJ2-7; 11 bases are a match to TRBD2. The germline gives CDR1 MDHEN, CDR2 SYDVKM. V dropped 10 bases and J dropped 1; count of bases not matched to a gene: 6. The CDR3 has 14 amino acids. The CDR3 sequence: CATSLAGVSYEQYF. CDR3 sequence (DNA): TGTGCCACTTCACTAGCGGGGGTTTCCTACGAGCAGTACTTC.

V gene TRBV4-3 combines with J gene TRBJ2-2, with D perhaps TRBD2 (6 bases). The CDR3 contains 15 residues. Germline V lookup: CDR1 LGHNA, CDR2 YSLEER. V was shortened by 1 base and J by 2 bases, with 8 bases between the two germline ends. The DNA for the CDR3 is TGCGCCAGCAGCCAAGGAGGGACTAACACCGGGGAGCTGTTTTTT. Translating it yields CASSQGGTNTGELFF.

The chain carries TRBV6-5 and TRBJ2-7, with unresolved D. Germline values: CDR1 MNHEY, CDR2 SVGAGI. The CDR3 has 12 residues. Trimming pared 0 bases from V and 6 bases from J, leaving 6 bases between. Here the CDR3 reads CASSYSWSEQYF. The CDR3 DNA reads as TGTGCCAGCAGTTACTCTTGGAGCGAGCAGTACTTC.

V and J are TRBV18 and TRBJ2-2, with 8 bases matching TRBD1. Germline V CDR1 and CDR2: KGHSH, LQKENI. This CDR3 region has 16 residues. Trimming at V came to 6 bases and at J to 3 bases, leaving 9 bases not matched to a gene. CDR3 in amino acids: CASSRQGATDTGELFF. The CDR3 DNA reads as TGTGCCAGCTCCCGGCAGGGGGCTACGGACACCGGGGAGCTGTTTTTT.

As regards this clone: The sample holds other DNA sequences that translate to the same CDR3. The chain couples TRBV9 to TRBJ2-2; weak D call: TRBD2 (5 bases). V lost 0 bases to trimming and J lost 0 bases, with 6 bases between them. The CDR3 is made up of 15 amino acids. Germline V gene lookup returns CDR1 SGDLS and CDR2 YYNGEE. CDR3 region: CASSVAGSNTGELFF. CDR3 in DNA: TGTGCCAGCAGCGTAGCGGGATCGAACACCGGGGAGCTGTTTTTT.

The V and J genes are TRBV4-1 and TRBJ1-5; D gene uncertain. Germline V gene data show CDR1 as MGHRA and CDR2 as YSYEKL. V was shortened by 1 base and J by 3 bases, with 10 bases between the two germline ends. The CDR3 is made up of 15 amino acids. CDR3 nucleotide sequence: TGCGCCAGCAGCCAAGTCTGGCAGCCCAATCAGCCCCAGCATTTT. Protein product: CASSQVWQPNQPQHF.

The V and J genes are TRBV7-2 and TRBJ2-7, with D hard to call. Germline lookup yields CDR1 SGHTA and CDR2 FQGNSA. The germline V and J ends were trimmed by 5 bases and 3 bases, with 14 bases remaining between them. The CDR3 is 14 amino acids. The DNA for the CDR3 is TGTGCCAGCAGCCAATCGGTGCAGATCTACGAGCAGTACTTC. Protein sequence: CASSQSVQIYEQYF.

The rearrangement uses TRBV5-1 and TRBJ1-3; TRBD1 matches at 8 bases. The CDR3 is 14 residues long. Germline CDR1 is SGHRS and CDR2 is YFSETQ. Trimming removed 3 bases from V and 8 bases from J; junction bases left unmatched: 7. The CDR3 loop reads CASSSRTGSDTIYF. The CDR3 nucleotides are TGCGCCAGCAGCTCGAGGACAGGGTCGGACACCATATATTTT.

Comments on this clone: One end of the junction is discordant with germline, which a read error may explain. J is TRBJ2-5 and V is TRBV7-9; 7 bases map to TRBD1. Germline assignment: CDR1 SEHNR and CDR2 FQNEAQ (reference sequence). CDR3 size: 15 residues. The CDR3 spells CASSLSLGGQGTQYF. CDR3 sequence (DNA): TGTGCCAGCAGCTTAAGTTTAGGGGGCCAAGGGACCCAGTACTTC.

The chain joins TRBV9 to TRBJ2-3, with 11 bases lining up with TRBD2. The J segment lost 5 bases and the V segment lost 3 bases, leaving 8 bases of the junction unmatched. The CDR3 contains 16 residues. From germline, CDR1 is SGDLS and CDR2 YYNGEE. This chain's CDR3 is CASSGSGRELRDTQYF. The DNA for the CDR3 is TGTGCCAGCAGCGGTAGCGGGAGGGAATTAAGAGATACGCAGTATTTT. Full variable domain (rest looked up from reference TRBV9 and TRBJ2-3): DSGVTQTPKHLITATGQRVTLRCSPRSGDLSVYWYQQSLDQGLQFLIQYYNGEERAKGNILERFSAQQFPDLHSELNLSSLELGDSALYFCASSGSGRELRDTQYFGPGTRLTVL.

A remark on this clone: Relative to the germline gene, one junction end is altered; a read error may explain this. This chain uses TRBV7-7 with TRBJ2-3; D is ambiguous. CDR1 is SSHAT, CDR2 FNYEAQ, per germline (reference sequence). The CDR3 covers 13 residues. Here the CDR3 reads CASSLATRDTQYF. Written as DNA, the CDR3 is TGTGCTAGCAGCTTAGCTACAAGAGATACGCAGTATTTT.

DNA for the CDR3: TGTGCCAGCAGACAGGGGTTTCTTGACTATGGCTACACCTTC. Translated, it gives CASRQGFLDYGYTF. V usage is TRBV2 and J usage is TRBJ1-2, with 7 positions matching TRBD1. The CDR3 covers 14 residues. Germline loops: CDR1 SNHLY, CDR2 FYNNEI. V dropped 6 bases and J dropped 3; count of bases not matched to a gene: 7.

The rearrangement links TRBV11-3 to TRBJ2-3, with a possible D match to TRBD2 (5 bases). V lost 4 bases and J 2 bases, leaving 10 bases between the germline ends. CDR1 is SGHNT and CDR2 is YENEEA in the germline V gene. CDR3 length: 14 amino acids. The chain's CDR3 is CASSSGSLTDTQYF. CDR3 coding DNA: TGTGCCAGCAGCTCGGGATCTCTCACAGATACGCAGTATTTT.

Comment on this clone: A read error may produce the germline difference seen at one junction end. CDR3 sequence: CASSLHFQGAQPYNEQFF. The CDR3 coding sequence is TGTGCTAGCAGCTTACACTTCCAGGGGGCGCAGCCGTACAATGAGCAGTTCTTC. The rearrangement links TRBV7-7 to TRBJ2-1; 8 nucleotides align to TRBD1. The CDR3 runs to 18 residues. Germline V lookup: CDR1 SSHAT, CDR2 FNYEAQ (reference sequence).

This clone has more than one count but fewer than ten. This rearrangement joins TRBV19 to TRBJ1-2, with D uncertain. V dropped 2 bases and J dropped 6 bases, with 10 bases sitting between them. Germline CDR1 LNHDA, CDR2 SQIVND (reference sequence). This CDR3 has 13 residues. The CDR3 bases are TGTGCCAGTAGTATATGGGATTACGATGGCTACACCTTC. Protein product: CASSIWDYDGYTF. The entire variable domain, with the rest obtained from reference TRBV19 and TRBJ1-2, is as follows: DGGITQSPKYLFRKEGQNVTLSCEQNLNHDAMYWYRQDPGQGLRLIYYSQIVNDFQKGDIAEGYSVSREKKESFPLTVTSAQKNPTAFYLCASSIWDYDGYTFGSGTRLTVV.

V is TRBV11-3 and J is TRBJ1-2; 9 nucleotides agree with TRBD1. The CDR3 loop spans 14 amino acids. V was clipped by 5 bases and J by 4 bases; unmatched bases: 5. Germline V CDR1 and CDR2: SGHNT, YENEEA. CDR3 bases: TGTGCCAGCAGCCACAGGGGGCTAGGCTATGGCTACACCTTC. Amino acids: CASSHRGLGYGYTF.

The chain carries TRBV19 and TRBJ1-1; D is perhaps TRBD1 (6 bases). V was clipped by 8 bases and J by 7 bases, with 17 bases between them. Germline CDR1 LNHDA, CDR2 SQIVND (reference sequence). The CDR3 contains 13 residues. CDR3 coding DNA: TGTGCCAGTGGGCCTAGGGGGGGGTATGAAGCTTTCTTT. It codes for CASGPRGGYEAFF.

The sample holds one count of this clone. The same CDR3 also results from other DNA sequences found in this sample. The chain has TRBV19 and TRBJ2-7; unclear D gene. This CDR3 has 15 residues. In germline, CDR1 is LNHDA, CDR2 SQIVND (reference sequence). V was pared by 10 bases and J by 2 bases, with 21 bases between. The chain's CDR3 is CATASPPRPTYEQYF. CDR3 DNA sequence: TGTGCCACCGCCTCCCCCCCGCGGCCTACCTACGAGCAGTACTTC.

The CDR3 region has the DNA TGTGCCAGCAGTTTAGGAGGTACCTCCTACGAGCAGTACTTC. It specifies CASSLGGTSYEQYF. The chain links TRBV28 to TRBJ2-7; D is perhaps TRBD2 (5 bases). V lost 2 bases to trimming and J lost 0 bases, with 8 bases between them. Germline V CDR1 and CDR2: MDHEN, SYDVKM. This CDR3 spans 14 amino acids.

This chain connects TRBV28 to TRBJ2-3; D may match TRBD1 or TRBD2 (6 bases each). Trimming cost V 6 bases and J 4 bases, with 20 bases left between them. Looked up from germline, CDR1 is MDHEN and CDR2 is SYDVKM. The CDR3 extends over 16 amino acids. CDR3 coding DNA: TGTGCCAGCAGCCTATCCCCCCCGGGGGCCTCAGATACGCAGTATTTT. It codes for CASSLSPPGASDTQYF.

This clone came up once. The CDR3 region has the DNA TGTGCCAGCAGCCGGATTGCAGGGGGAGGTAGGTTCAACGAGCAGTACTTC. Amino acid sequence: CASSRIAGGGRFNEQYF. This sequence joins TRBV4-2 and TRBJ2-7; D might be TRBD1 (7 bases). The V end was cut by 4 bases, the J end by 5 bases, with 24 bases between. There are 17 residues in the CDR3. CDR1 is LGHNA, CDR2 YNFKEQ, per germline.

This chain joins TRBV19 and TRBJ1-1, with 9 bases aligning to TRBD1. V was clipped by 5 bases and J by 6 bases; unmatched bases: 10. Per the germline V gene, CDR1 is LNHDA and CDR2 is SQIVND (reference sequence). The CDR3 runs 15 residues. CDR3 loop: CASSPRQGVWAEAFF. The CDR3 bases are TGTGCCAGTAGTCCCCGACAGGGGGTGTGGGCTGAAGCTTTCTTT.

The rearrangement uses TRBV13 and TRBJ2-7, with 7 positions matching TRBD2. Germline trimming cut 4 bases from V and 2 bases from J; bases unmatched to any gene: 8. This CDR3 is built from 15 residues. Germline V lookup: CDR1 PRHDT, CDR2 FYEKMQ (reference sequence). This CDR3 is CASSSAGTTTYEQYF. In DNA form, the CDR3 reads TGTGCCAGCAGCTCAGCCGGGACTACTACCTACGAGCAGTACTTC.